The next 20 T cell receptor beta chains were all read from a single sample in a study of blood T cell repertoires in COVID-19. Produced via immunoSEQ multiplex PCR; TCRdb's table is partial and in-frame only. The top ten hold 6.9% of the sample, which has under 85,000 clones, 75% to 85% seen once. Material for sequencing was peripheral blood. These receptor sequences come from a man in his thirties or forties with COVID-19, enrolled during active disease.

The chain recombines TRBV14 with TRBJ2-1; D is perhaps TRBD2 (5 bases). Germline CDR1 SGHDN, CDR2 FVKESK. Trimming shortened V by 0 bases and J by 6 bases, and 24 bases separated the two germline ends. The CDR3 spans 19 residues. CDR3 sequence reads: CASSQDLGGSAGSRNEQFF. CDR3 in DNA: TGTGCCAGCAGCCAAGATCTCGGTGGGAGCGCCGGGTCTCGCAATGAGCAGTTCTTC.

The chain recombines TRBV27 with TRBJ1-1; no firm D call. Trimming stripped 4 bases from V and 10 bases from J, with 19 bases between. Germline V gene sequence: CDR1 MNHEY, CDR2 SMNVEV (reference sequence). This CDR3 is built from 14 residues. CDR3 loop: CASSYRGPFRVAFF. CDR3 DNA: TGTGCCAGCAGTTACCGCGGGCCATTCAGAGTAGCTTTCTTT.

This clone turned up a few times. V usage is TRBV29-1 and J usage is TRBJ1-2; TRBD1 agrees at 9 bases. Germline CDR1 is SQVTM and CDR2 is ANQGSEA. The length of the CDR3 is 13 residues. V shed 7 bases and J 7 bases; nucleotides not matched to a gene: 10. CDR3 sequence: CSASTGGLFGYTF. In DNA, the CDR3 is TGCAGCGCATCGACAGGGGGTTTATTTGGCTACACCTTC.

This chain links TRBV25-1 with TRBJ1-3; no definite D call. The CDR3 runs to 15 residues. The germline V gene encodes CDR1 MGHDK and CDR2 SYGVNS. V was clipped by 3 bases and J by 0 bases, with 9 bases between them. The CDR3 sequence: CASSEGSFSGNTIYF. CDR3 sequence (DNA): TGTGCCAGCAGTGAGGGCAGCTTCTCTGGAAACACCATATATTTT.

The sample holds one count of this clone. The genes are TRBV6-5 and TRBJ1-6; a possible D gene is TRBD1 (5 bases). V dropped 6 bases and J dropped 7 bases, with 13 bases sitting between them. The CDR3 runs 14 residues. The germline V gene encodes CDR1 MNHEY and CDR2 SVGAGI. CDR3 region: CASSPGGGNSPLHF. The CDR3 DNA follows: TGTGCCAGCAGCCCCGGGGGGGGGAATTCACCCCTCCACTTT.

The chain has TRBV7-8 and TRBJ1-2, with D uncertain. Per germline, CDR1 SGHVS and CDR2 FQNEAQ. The CDR3 runs to 14 residues. Trimming stripped 0 bases from V and 3 bases from J, with 8 bases between. Here the CDR3 DNA reads TGTGCCAGCAGCTTAGCAGGGAGGGACTATGGCTACACCTTC. Translated: CASSLAGRDYGYTF. Together with reference TRBV7-8 and TRBJ1-2, the CDR3 gives the full variable domain: GAGVSQSPRYKVAKRGQDVALRCDPISGHVSLFWYQQALGQGPEFLTYFQNEAQLDKSGLPSDRFFAERPEGSVSTLKIQRTQQEDSAVYLCASSLAGRDYGYTFGSGTRLTVV.

This clone came up a few times. The CDR3 nucleotides read TGTGCCAGCAGTTCCGACACCGGGACTAGCGGGGGCAATGAGCAGTTCTTC. Its translation: CASSSDTGTSGGNEQFF. This chain links TRBV28 with TRBJ2-1, with TRBD2 identical over 14 bases. The trim removed 4 bases at V and 6 bases at J, leaving 8 bases unmatched. Germline assignment: CDR1 MDHEN and CDR2 SYDVKM. The CDR3 covers 17 residues.

The rearrangement links TRBV12-5 to TRBJ2-2; D gene ambiguous. CDR3 length: 11 amino acids. Between the trimmed V and J ends, which lost 3 bases and 7 bases, there was a span of 3 bases. Looked up from germline, CDR1 is LGHNT and CDR2 is FRNRAP. The CDR3 region is CASGFSGELFF. The CDR3 nucleotides read TGTGCTAGTGGTTTTAGCGGGGAGCTGTTTTTT.

The rearrangement links TRBV19 to TRBJ1-5; 12 bases match TRBD1. J lost 11 bases, V lost 5 bases, and 4 bases had no gene match. Germline loops: CDR1 LNHDA, CDR2 SQIVND (reference sequence). CDR3 length equals 13 residues. This CDR3 is CASSGTGGLAQHF. The CDR3 DNA reads as TGTGCCAGTAGTGGGACAGGGGGCCTGGCCCAGCATTTT.

The V call is TRBV19, the J call TRBJ1-3, with D hard to call. The CDR3 has 16 residues. Per the germline V gene, CDR1 is LNHDA and CDR2 is SQIVND (reference sequence). The V end was cut by 6 bases, the J end by 1 base, with 16 bases between. The DNA of the CDR3 is TGTGCCAGTAGACCACTCGGGGAGGAGTCTGGAAACACCATATATTTT. This codes for CASRPLGEESGNTIYF.

This chain connects TRBV6-6 to TRBJ2-2, with 10 bases identical to TRBD2. The CDR3 runs 15 residues. The germline V gene encodes CDR1 MNHNY and CDR2 SVGAGI (reference sequence). After removal of 6 bases from V and 7 bases from J, the junction contained 8 bases not matched to a gene. The CDR3 DNA reads TGTGCCAGCAGCCAAACTAGCGGGAACTTCGGGGAGCTGTTTTTT. It translates to CASSQTSGNFGELFF.

The chain has TRBV21-1 and TRBJ2-7; TRBD1, the table's D call, was not compared with the DNA. TRBV21-1 is a known pseudogene. The CDR3 is 13 residues long. CDR3 residues: CASSPNSSYEQYF. DNA for the CDR3: TGTGCCAGCAGCCCCAACAGTTCCTACGAGCAGTACTTC.

The rearrangement uses TRBV28 and TRBJ1-2; no clear D gene. This CDR3 spans 13 amino acids. V lost 2 bases and J 4 bases, leaving 8 bases between the germline ends. From germline, CDR1 is MDHEN and CDR2 SYDVKM. Written as DNA, the CDR3 is TGTGCCAGCAGTTTAGGGCTGACCTATGGCTACACCTTC. Translation: CASSLGLTYGYTF.

This clone is a singleton in its sample. The V call is TRBV5-1, the J call TRBJ2-3, with 11 positions matching TRBD2. The junction had 10 bases not matched to a gene; V was cut back by 4 bases and J by 3 bases. The CDR3 has 17 amino acids. CDR1 and CDR2 from the germline V gene are SGHRS and YFSETQ. The CDR3 nucleotides are TGCGCCAGCAGCCGCGGACCAACTAGCGGGAGTACAGATACGCAGTATTTT. Its protein product is CASSRGPTSGSTDTQYF.

The CDR3 region has the DNA TGCGCCAGCAGCTCTACGTCCGGGAGTGGTTCTGGTGAGCAGTTCTTC. Encoded protein: CASSSTSGSGSGEQFF. The J gene is TRBJ2-1, the V gene TRBV5-1, with a weak D call TRBD2 (6 bases). CDR1 is SGHRS and CDR2 is YFSETQ in the germline V gene. CDR3 length: 16 residues. V lost 3 bases and J lost 9, with 22 bases in between.

The V gene is TRBV7-2, the J gene TRBJ1-2; TRBD1 matches 7 bases. There are 13 residues in the CDR3. V gave up 3 bases and J gave up 4 bases; unmatched junction bases: 2. Germline V gene lookup returns CDR1 SGHTA and CDR2 FQGNSA. Here the CDR3 reads CASSLDRPYGYTF. CDR3 nucleotide sequence: TGTGCCAGCAGCTTGGACAGGCCCTATGGCTACACCTTC.

This clone was detected once. The V call is TRBV11-3, the J call TRBJ2-7; TRBD1 aligns across 9 bases. The junction had 10 bases not matched to a gene; V was cut back by 4 bases and J by 6 bases. CDR1 and CDR2 from the germline V gene are SGHNT and YENEEA. CDR3 length equals 15 residues. DNA of the CDR3: TGTGCCAGCAGCTCCTCTCCGGGACAGGGCTCCGAGCAGTACTTC. It codes for CASSSSPGQGSEQYF.

V usage is TRBV11-2 and J usage is TRBJ1-2; D not resolved. Germline loops: CDR1 SGHAT, CDR2 FQNNGV. This CDR3 contains 12 residues. V was shortened by 5 bases and J by 5 bases, with 9 bases between the two germline ends. CDR3 in amino acids: CASSLIGYGYTF. The CDR3 bases are TGTGCCAGCAGCCTCATCGGGTATGGCTACACCTTC. Using reference TRBV11-2 and TRBJ1-2 for the parts outside the CDR3, the full variable domain is EAGVAQSPRYKIIEKRQSVAFWCNPISGHATLYWYQQILGQGPKLLIQFQNNGVVDDSQLPKDRFSAERLKGVDSTLKIQPAKLEDSAVYLCASSLIGYGYTFGSGTRLTVV.

J is TRBJ2-3 and V is TRBV30; 10 nucleotides line up with TRBD2. CDR3 length: 11 residues. V lost 0 bases, J lost 15 bases, and 3 bases stayed unmatched. Germline lookup yields CDR1 GTSNPN and CDR2 SVGIG (reference sequence). The CDR3 nucleotides are TGTGCCTGGAGTGTTGCTAGCGGGAGATATTTT. Residues: CAWSVASGRYF.

The genes are TRBV6-5 and TRBJ1-1; maybe TRBD1 (5 bases). Trimming shortened V by 8 bases and J by 3 bases, and 7 bases separated the two germline ends. This CDR3 spans 11 amino acids. Germline CDR1 is MNHEY and CDR2 is SVGAGI. CDR3 nucleotides: TGTGCCAGCGGCAGGGACACTGAAGCTTTCTTT. This codes for CASGRDTEAFF.